This TCR beta chain appears in the sequencing data of a study of T cell responses to AZD1222 COVID-19 vaccine. Study-wide findings and caveats: Donors, mostly white British, included more females; clonal diversity was possibly underestimated.

Pooling of second doses given at about 4 or about 12 weeks was done. Clones were read by immunoSEQ multiplex PCR, and TCRdb kept only the in-frame ones, dropping some. The sample carries 140,000 or so clones, 92% recorded once. As to this clone: What it recognizes is unknown.

This receptor was obtained from an adult who received the AZD1222 COVID-19 vaccine. Sequencing used peripheral blood, obtained 28 days after the second AZD1222 dose.

CDR3 in amino acids: CASRTGGSSGANVLTF. The CDR3, as DNA: TGTGCCAGCAGGACAGGGGGGAGCTCTGGGGCCAACGTCCTGACTTTC. This chain uses TRBV6-6 with TRBJ2-6; 9 nucleotides agree with TRBD1. V lost 6 bases, J lost 0 bases, and 3 bases stayed unmatched. Germline V lookup: CDR1 MNHNY, CDR2 SVGAGI (reference sequence). The CDR3 runs to 16 residues.